Following are 20 T cell receptor beta chains from one sample sequenced in a study of post-analysis software for immune sequencing data. General study results and limits: TRBV segments more frequent in patients than in controls numbered a few and included TRBV5-6, TRBV5-1 and TRBV20-1.

Their cognate antigens are unknown. Researchers reported that TCR beta cDNA libraries carried unique molecular identifiers. TCRdb re-called the PCR reads through MiXCR, storing one row per CDR3 protein. Here the sample spans 250,000 to 300,000 distinct CDR3 sequences, 30% to 45% being singletons. Sequencing was done on a sample of blood. Receptor source: a girl aged 5-17 years with multiple sclerosis.

This clonotype was detected many times. The chain carries TRBV7-2 and TRBJ2-1; 9 bases are a match to TRBD2. The CDR3 runs to 16 residues. Looked up from germline, CDR1 is SGHTA and CDR2 is FQGNSA. J was trimmed by 8 bases and V by 0 bases; bases with no gene match: 8. This CDR3 reads CASSLAGTSPRDEQFF. The CDR3 DNA follows: TGTGCCAGCAGCTTAGCCGGGACTAGCCCCCGGGATGAGCAGTTCTTC.

For this clonotype: A much larger clone differs by one base, so this may be a read error. The chain joins TRBV20-1 to TRBJ1-5; weak D call: TRBD1 (5 bases). Germline CDR1 DFQATT, CDR2 SNEGSKA (reference sequence). V was clipped by 6 bases and J by 0 bases, with 18 bases between them. The CDR3 is 16 amino acids. CDR3 loop: CSASGASVYSNQPQHF. The CDR3 DNA reads TGCAGTGCAAGTGGGGCGTCCGTTTATAGCAATCAGCCCCAGCATTTT.

The genes are TRBV7-8 and TRBJ2-2, with D possibly matching TRBD1 (5 bases). CDR3 length: 15 residues. The germline V and J ends were trimmed by 0 bases and 4 bases, with 9 bases remaining between them. Germline CDR1 and CDR2: SGHVS and FQNEAQ. This chain's CDR3 is CASSLASRATGELFF. The DNA of the CDR3 is TGTGCCAGCAGCTTAGCTAGCAGGGCCACCGGGGAGCTGTTTTTT.

This clonotype was recorded at least ten times. This rearrangement joins TRBV20-1 to TRBJ2-3, with no clear D. From germline, CDR1 is DFQATT and CDR2 SNEGSKA (reference sequence). This CDR3 is 12 amino acids long. CDR3 amino acids: CSLIKHGDTQYF. Here the CDR3 DNA reads TGCAGCCTGATCAAACACGGGGATACGCAGTATTTT.

This clonotype showed up many times. V usage is TRBV20-1 and J usage is TRBJ1-2; TRBD1 matches at 8 bases. Germline CDR1 is DFQATT and CDR2 is SNEGSKA (reference sequence). The CDR3 loop spans 13 amino acids. V shed 6 bases and J 7 bases; nucleotides not matched to a gene: 10. CDR3 protein: CSAAGTGHRGYTF. Here the CDR3 DNA reads TGCAGTGCGGCCGGGACAGGTCATCGTGGCTACACCTTC.

About this clonotype itself: This may arise from a read error, as a much more abundant clone is one base away. The chain's CDR3 is CASSRGTPYEQYF. The CDR3 DNA follows: TGTGCCAGCAGTCGTGGGACCCCCTACGAGCAGTACTTC. The rearrangement joins TRBV27 to TRBJ2-7, with D perhaps given as TRBD1 or TRBD2 (5 bases each). Germline V CDR1 and CDR2: MNHEY, SMNVEV (reference sequence). The CDR3 runs to 13 residues. Trimming took 5 bases from V and 2 from J, leaving 10 bases between them.

This clonotype was detected only once. This chain links TRBV3-1 with TRBJ2-4; D is unresolved. Gene TRBJ2-7 matches the end of the DNA better, so the J call may be wrong. This CDR3 is built from 15 residues. Germline loops: CDR1 LGHDT, CDR2 YNNKEL (reference sequence). The CDR3 region is CASSQVRCGSCEQYF. In DNA form, the CDR3 reads TGTGCCAGCAGCCAAGTAAGGTGCGGAAGCTGCGAGCAGTACTTC.

This clonotype came up many times. The chain uses TRBV5-5 and TRBJ1-1; D is perhaps TRBD1 (5 bases). Trimming pared 4 bases from V and 3 bases from J, leaving 19 bases between. Germline loops: CDR1 SGHKS, CDR2 YYEKEE (reference sequence). This CDR3 contains 16 residues. CDR3 coding DNA: TGTGCCAGCAGCCTGGAGATGGGGCGCAGGGACACTGAAGCTTTCTTT. Its translation is CASSLEMGRRDTEAFF. Full variable domain (outside the CDR3, taken from reference TRBV5-5 and TRBJ1-1): DAGVTQSPTHLIKTRGQQVTLRCSPISGHKSVSWYQQVLGQGPQFIFQYYEKEERGRGNFPDRFSARQFPNYSSELNVNALLLGDSALYLCASSLEMGRRDTEAFFGQGTRLTVV.

The chain combines TRBV28 with TRBJ1-5; a weak D match, TRBD1 (5 bases). The germline V gene encodes CDR1 MDHEN and CDR2 SYDVKM. CDR3 length equals 15 residues. V shed 6 bases and J shed 2 bases, with 14 bases lying between them. The CDR3 DNA is TGTGCCAGCAGACCGGGGGATCTAGGCAATCAGCCCCAGCATTTT. Translated: CASRPGDLGNQPQHF. Combining the CDR3 with reference TRBV28 and TRBJ1-5 gives the whole variable domain DVKVTQSSRYLVKRTGEKVFLECVQDMDHENMFWYRQDPGLGLRLIYFSYDVKMKEKGDIPEGYSVSREKKERFSLILESASTNQTSMYLCASRPGDLGNQPQHFGDGTRLSIL.

The rearrangement uses TRBV7-2 and TRBJ2-5; D is ambiguous. The CDR3 sequence is 14 residues long. Per the germline V gene, CDR1 is SGHTA and CDR2 is FQGNSA. Trimming took 8 bases from V and 7 from J, leaving 20 bases between them. CDR3 coding DNA: TGTGCCAGCTCATTCTCGCAGGAAATTGGGACCCAGTACTTC. Amino acid sequence: CASSFSQEIGTQYF.

With respect to this clonotype: Possible read error: a much larger clone is one base away. The gene calls are TRBV25-1 and TRBJ2-4, with a weak D call TRBD1 (6 bases). Per germline, CDR1 MGHDK and CDR2 SYGVNS. V was cut by 6 bases and J by 1 base, with 7 bases left in between. This CDR3 region has 13 residues. The CDR3 nucleotides are TGTGCCAGCAGGGGGGCCGCCAAAAACATTCAGTACTTC. Its protein is CASRGAAKNIQYF.

Only a few counts were recorded for this clonotype. A much more abundant neighbour one base away suggests this may be a read error. The chain has TRBV2 and TRBJ2-6; 7 nucleotides match TRBD1. Germline CDR1 is SNHLY and CDR2 is FYNNEI. The CDR3 length is 15 residues. The CDR3 DNA follows: TGTGCCAGCACTAGAGAGGGGGCTGGGGCCAACGTCCGGACTTTC. Protein product: CASTREGAGANVRTF.

This clonotype was found many times. A much larger clone sits a single nucleotide away, making a read error possible. The rearrangement uses TRBV10-2 and TRBJ2-7; 8 nucleotides agree with TRBD1. Germline V gene data show CDR1 as WSHSY and CDR2 as SAAADI. V was pared by 6 bases and J by 0 bases, with 4 bases of the junction left unmatched. This CDR3 spans 14 amino acids. CDR3 protein: CASRGQASSYEQYF. In nucleotides, the CDR3 is TGCGCCAGCAGGGGACAGGCGAGCTCCTACGAGCAGTACTTC.

Comments on this clonotype: A much bigger clone sits one base away, suggesting this may be a read error. The DNA is omitted, as the CDR3 cannot be located on it reliably, and the CDR3 follows TCRdb's listing. The V call is TRBV7-2, the J call TRBJ2-3; TRBD1 is the table's D call and was not checked against the DNA. With termini counted, the CDR3 has 16 amino acids. Germline CDR1 and CDR2: SGHTA and FQGNSA. The CDR3 region is CASRGVATGSTDTRYF.

On this clonotype itself: A much bigger clone sits one base away, suggesting this may be a read error. This chain uses TRBV2 with TRBJ2-1; D is possibly TRBD2 (5 bases). Per the germline V gene, CDR1 is SNHLY and CDR2 is FYNNEI. The CDR3 is 13 residues long. Between the trimmed V and J ends, which lost 6 bases and 13 bases, there was a span of 19 bases. Here the CDR3 reads CASSPRGIETQFF. The DNA for the CDR3 is TGTGCCAGCAGCCCCCGAGGGATAGAGACCCAGTTCTTC. The full variable domain, completed using reference TRBV2 and TRBJ2-1, is EPEVTQTPSHQVTQMGQEVILRCVPISNHLYFYWYRQILGQKVEFLVSFYNNEISEKSEIFDDQFSVERPDGSNFTLKIRSTKLEDSAMYFCASSPRGIETQFFGPGTRLTVL.

Many counts were recorded for this clonotype. The rearrangement links TRBV7-2 to TRBJ2-3, with unresolved D. The ends were cut back, 8 bases at V and 12 bases at J, with 15 bases in the middle. This CDR3 comprises 11 residues. Germline CDR1 SGHTA, CDR2 FQGNSA. The chain's CDR3 is CASGPGMTQYF. The CDR3 DNA is TGTGCCAGCGGACCCGGAATGACACAGTATTTT.

This clonotype appeared a few times. This chain links TRBV15 with TRBJ2-5; 8 bases match TRBD2. This CDR3 region has 14 residues. With V trimmed by 8 bases and J by 3 bases, 8 bases remained unmatched. From germline, CDR1 is LNHNV and CDR2 YYDKDF (reference sequence). CDR3 residues: CATRRGGREETQYF. DNA of the CDR3: TGTGCCACCCGCCGCGGGGGGCGGGAAGAGACCCAGTACTTC. Filled out from reference TRBV15 and TRBJ2-5, the complete variable domain reads DAMVIQNPRYQVTQFGKPVTLSCSQTLNHNVMYWYQQKSSQAPKLLFHYYDKDFNNEADTPDNFQSRRPNTSFCFLDIRSPGLGDTAMYLCATRRGGREETQYFGPGTRLLVL.

The chain joins TRBV20-1 to TRBJ2-3, with D unresolved. The CDR3 extends over 13 amino acids. Germline lookup yields CDR1 DFQATT and CDR2 SNEGSKA (reference sequence). Trimming removed 1 base at V and 2 bases at J, with 7 bases between. DNA of the CDR3: TGCAGTGCTAGAGCCTCGGTCACAGATACGCAGTATTTT. It yields the protein CSARASVTDTQYF.

This clonotype was counted ten times or more. This chain uses TRBV20-1 with TRBJ1-1, with D possibly TRBD1 on 5 matching bases. Trimming left V 6 bases short and J 0 bases short, with 14 bases between. The CDR3 runs to 14 residues. CDR1 and CDR2 from the germline V gene are DFQATT and SNEGSKA (reference sequence). The CDR3 is CSAPAGSLNTEAFF. CDR3 sequence (DNA): TGCAGTGCCCCTGCAGGGTCTCTGAACACTGAAGCTTTCTTT.

This clonotype occurred many times. This chain uses TRBV5-5 with TRBJ2-4; D is undetermined. Germline values: CDR1 SGHKS, CDR2 YYEKEE (reference sequence). CDR3 length equals 15 residues. The germline V and J ends were trimmed by 0 bases and 0 bases, with 7 bases remaining between them. The CDR3 nucleotides are TGTGCCAGCAGCTTGGGCGTTGTAGCCAAAAACATTCAGTACTTC. It specifies CASSLGVVAKNIQYF. The whole variable domain, filled in from reference TRBV5-5 and TRBJ2-4, reads DAGVTQSPTHLIKTRGQQVTLRCSPISGHKSVSWYQQVLGQGPQFIFQYYEKEERGRGNFPDRFSARQFPNYSSELNVNALLLGDSALYLCASSLGVVAKNIQYFGAGTRLSVL.